Listed below are T cell receptor beta chains from one sample, sequenced in a study of blood T cell repertoires in COVID-19. Generated by immunoSEQ multiplex PCR, the TCRdb table keeps only in-frame clones and is missing some. This sample has approximately 480,000 clones, with 89% found just once. Sequencing was done on a sample of peripheral blood. The receptors stem from a man in his late teens or twenties with COVID-19, enrolled during active disease. Each CDR3 is given with its conserved first and last residue. Fields, in order: V gene, clone size, J gene, D gene, CDR3 DNA, CDR3 protein. The D gene is left open where the match is weak. The listing skips clone size in some rows; elsewhere it reads once, few, many or a size class.

V gene: TRBV28
clone size: -
J gene: TRBJ1-5
D gene: -
CDR3 DNA: TGTGCCAGCAGCCAGGGGTTGCGGTCTGGCAATCAGCCCCAGCATTTT
CDR3 protein: CASSQGLRSGNQPQHF

V gene: TRBV19
clone size: -
J gene: TRBJ2-1
D gene: -
CDR3 DNA: TGTGCCAGTGGGCAGGGGGGCAATGAGCAGTTCTTC
CDR3 protein: CASGQGGNEQFF

V gene: TRBV10-3
clone size: -
J gene: TRBJ2-7
D gene: TRBD1
CDR3 DNA: TGTGCCAGCGGGGGAAGCGGGACAGGGTCTCTCGAGCAGTACTTC
CDR3 protein: CASGGSGTGSLEQYF

V gene: TRBV19
clone size: -
J gene: TRBJ1-1
D gene: TRBD1
CDR3 DNA: TGTGCCAGTAGTATAGGAAGGGGGCTGATGAACACTGAAGCTTTCTTT
CDR3 protein: CASSIGRGLMNTEAFF

V gene: TRBV3-1/TRBV3-2
clone size: once
J gene: TRBJ2-7
D gene: TRBD2
CDR3 DNA: TGTGCCAGCAGCCCCCGGGACGGGGGGGGTTACGAGCAGTACTTC
CDR3 protein: CASSPRDGGGYEQYF

V gene: TRBV9
clone size: -
J gene: TRBJ1-4
D gene: -
CDR3 DNA: TGTGCCAGCAGCGTAGGGGCAGTCCAAGGTGAAAAACTGTTTTTT
CDR3 protein: CASSVGAVQGEKLFF

V gene: TRBV5-5
clone size: -
J gene: TRBJ2-3
D gene: TRBD2
CDR3 DNA: TGTGCCAGCAGTTCAAGCGGGGGGTCCCTCACAGATACGCAGTATTTT
CDR3 protein: CASSSSGGSLTDTQYF

V gene: TRBV12-3/TRBV12-4
clone size: few
J gene: TRBJ1-5
D gene: TRBD1
CDR3 DNA: TGTGCCAGCAGTTTGACAGGGAGTCAGCCCCAGCATTTT
CDR3 protein: CASSLTGSQPQHF

V gene: TRBV7-3
clone size: -
J gene: TRBJ1-1
D gene: -
CDR3 DNA: TGTGCCAGTGGTCGGAGGGGCGGCACTGAAGCTTTCTTT
CDR3 protein: CASGRRGGTEAFF

V gene: TRBV30
clone size: -
J gene: TRBJ2-1
D gene: TRBD1
CDR3 DNA: TGTGCCTGGAGTCGTGGGACAGGGTGGGAATGGGAGCAGTTCTTC
CDR3 protein: CAWSRGTGWEWEQFF

V gene: TRBV27
clone size: -
J gene: TRBJ1-2
D gene: TRBD1
CDR3 DNA: TGTGCCAGCAGTTCGACAGGGTTTTACGGCTACACCTTC
CDR3 protein: CASSSTGFYGYTF

V gene: TRBV29-1
clone size: once
J gene: TRBJ1-1
D gene: -
CDR3 DNA: TGCAGCGCCCCCCCGGCAGGCTTGAGTTACACTGAAGCTTTCTTT
CDR3 protein: CSAPPAGLSYTEAFF

V gene: TRBV2
clone size: -
J gene: TRBJ2-1
D gene: TRBD2
CDR3 DNA: TGTGCCAGCCCTGGCTCCCCTAGCGGGGGGTCCTACAATGAGCAGTTCTTC
CDR3 protein: CASPGSPSGGSYNEQFF

V gene: TRBV6-1
clone size: once
J gene: TRBJ2-5
D gene: -
CDR3 DNA: TGTGCCAGCAGTGAAGCCTTACAAGAGACCCAGTACTTC
CDR3 protein: CASSEALQETQYF

V gene: TRBV7-6
clone size: -
J gene: TRBJ2-1
D gene: TRBD2
CDR3 DNA: TGTGCCAGCAGCTTCCAACCGGGACTAGCGGGAGGATTAAATGAGCAGTTCTTC
CDR3 protein: CASSFQPGLAGGLNEQFF

V gene: TRBV11-2
clone size: -
J gene: TRBJ2-1
D gene: TRBD1
CDR3 DNA: TGTGCCAGCAGCTTCAGGACAGGCCTTAATGAGCAGTTCTTC
CDR3 protein: CASSFRTGLNEQFF

V gene: TRBV27
clone size: -
J gene: TRBJ2-5
D gene: -
CDR3 DNA: TGTGCCAGCAGTTTAGGTCTAGATGGTGGGACCCAGTACTTC
CDR3 protein: CASSLGLDGGTQYF

V gene: TRBV6-2/TRBV6-3
clone size: -
J gene: TRBJ1-1
D gene: -
CDR3 DNA: TGTGCCAGCAGTTGGGAGGGGCAATACACTGAAGCTTTCTTT
CDR3 protein: CASSWEGQYTEAFF

V gene: TRBV11-2
clone size: once
J gene: TRBJ2-3
D gene: -
CDR3 DNA: TGTGCCAGCACCCTCGGACTTAGCACAGATACGCAGTATTTT
CDR3 protein: CASTLGLSTDTQYF

V gene: TRBV4-1
clone size: few
J gene: TRBJ2-7
D gene: TRBD2
CDR3 DNA: TGCGCCAGCAATACTAGCGGGATGAGCTCCTACGAGCAGTACTTC
CDR3 protein: CASNTSGMSSYEQYF

V gene: TRBV27
clone size: -
J gene: TRBJ1-6
D gene: TRBD1
CDR3 DNA: TGTGCCAGCAGTTCACCGGGACAGGAGAAATATAATTCACCCCTCCACTTT
CDR3 protein: CASSSPGQEKYNSPLHF

V gene: TRBV29-1
clone size: -
J gene: TRBJ2-1
D gene: TRBD1
CDR3 DNA: TGCAGCGTTGAGGGGGGACAGGGATACAATGAGCAGTTCTTC
CDR3 protein: CSVEGGQGYNEQFF

V gene: TRBV7-6
clone size: -
J gene: TRBJ2-5
D gene: -
CDR3 DNA: TGTGCCAGCAGCCCCGGAGAGACCCAGTACTTC
CDR3 protein: CASSPGETQYF

V gene: TRBV5-1
clone size: -
J gene: TRBJ2-1
D gene: TRBD2
CDR3 DNA: TGCGCCAGCAGCTTGGCCAGCGGGGGTTACAATGAGCAGTTCTTC
CDR3 protein: CASSLASGGYNEQFF

V gene: TRBV27
clone size: -
J gene: TRBJ2-7
D gene: TRBD2
CDR3 DNA: TGTGCCAGCAGTTTGACTAGCGGGACCTCCTACGAGCAGTACTTC
CDR3 protein: CASSLTSGTSYEQYF

V gene: TRBV12-3/TRBV12-4
clone size: once
J gene: TRBJ2-3
D gene: -
CDR3 DNA: TGTGCCAGCAGTATAACAGATACGCAGTATTTT
CDR3 protein: CASSITDTQYF

V gene: TRBV19
clone size: -
J gene: TRBJ2-1
D gene: TRBD2
CDR3 DNA: TGTGCCAGTAGTATTGTCAAGACTAGCCAAGGCCACAATGAGCAGTTCTTC
CDR3 protein: CASSIVKTSQGHNEQFF

V gene: TRBV6-1
clone size: -
J gene: TRBJ1-3
D gene: TRBD1
CDR3 DNA: TGTGCCAGCAGTGAAATTCCGGGACAGAGAAACACCATATATTTT
CDR3 protein: CASSEIPGQRNTIYF

V gene: TRBV29-1
clone size: -
J gene: TRBJ1-1
D gene: -
CDR3 DNA: TGCAGCGTCACCTATATGAACACTGAAGCTTTCTTT
CDR3 protein: CSVTYMNTEAFF

V gene: TRBV6-1
clone size: few
J gene: TRBJ2-3
D gene: -
CDR3 DNA: TGTGCCAGCAGTGAAGATGCAGGGGGCACAGATACGCAGTATTTT
CDR3 protein: CASSEDAGGTDTQYF

V gene: TRBV5-4
clone size: -
J gene: TRBJ2-7
D gene: TRBD1
CDR3 DNA: TGTGCCAGCAGCCCAAGGGGACAGGGGGACTACGAGCAGTACTTC
CDR3 protein: CASSPRGQGDYEQYF

V gene: TRBV15
clone size: -
J gene: TRBJ1-2
D gene: TRBD1
CDR3 DNA: TGTGCCACCAGCCAGGGAAGGGGGCTATCTAACTATGGCTACACCTTC
CDR3 protein: CATSQGRGLSNYGYTF

V gene: TRBV14
clone size: -
J gene: TRBJ1-1
D gene: -
CDR3 DNA: TGTGCCAGCAGCCGCTCCGGGACTTTGAACACTGAAGCTTTCTTT
CDR3 protein: CASSRSGTLNTEAFF

V gene: TRBV27
clone size: -
J gene: TRBJ1-1
D gene: -
CDR3 DNA: TGTGCCAGCAGTTTATCGATTTTTTCGGTAAACACTGAAGCTTTCTTT
CDR3 protein: CASSLSIFSVNTEAFF

V gene: TRBV6-5
clone size: -
J gene: TRBJ2-3
D gene: -
CDR3 DNA: TGTGCCAGCAGTTACTCGGGACTGCAGTATTTT
CDR3 protein: CASSYSGLQYF

V gene: TRBV7-9
clone size: -
J gene: TRBJ2-1
D gene: TRBD1
CDR3 DNA: TGTGCCAGCAGCAGTTGGGCAGGGGGCCCGAAATTCTACAATGAGCAGTTCTTC
CDR3 protein: CASSSWAGGPKFYNEQFF

V gene: TRBV27
clone size: -
J gene: TRBJ2-2
D gene: -
CDR3 DNA: TGTGCCAGCAGTTCCGAGTTAACGCCGACCGGGGAGCTGTTTTTT
CDR3 protein: CASSSELTPTGELFF

V gene: TRBV5-4
clone size: many
J gene: TRBJ2-1
D gene: -
CDR3 DNA: TGTGCCAGCAGCTTTATAAGCGACAATGAGCAGTTCTTC
CDR3 protein: CASSFISDNEQFF

V gene: TRBV4-1
clone size: -
J gene: TRBJ2-3
D gene: -
CDR3 DNA: TGCGCCAGCAGCCAAGGCAAGGGGGATACGCAGTATTTT
CDR3 protein: CASSQGKGDTQYF

V gene: TRBV4-2
clone size: -
J gene: TRBJ2-1
D gene: TRBD2
CDR3 DNA: TGTGCCAGCAGCCACAAACTAGCGGGAGGGCCCTACAATGAGCAGTTCTTC
CDR3 protein: CASSHKLAGGPYNEQFF

V gene: TRBV19
clone size: few
J gene: TRBJ1-4
D gene: TRBD1
CDR3 DNA: TGTGCCGGGACAGGTGAAAAACTGTTTTTT
CDR3 protein: CAGTGEKLFF

V gene: TRBV5-1
clone size: -
J gene: TRBJ2-7
D gene: TRBD1
CDR3 DNA: TGCGCCAGCAGCACGGGACAGGGGGCCTACGAGCAGTACTTC
CDR3 protein: CASSTGQGAYEQYF

V gene: TRBV5-1
clone size: -
J gene: TRBJ1-1
D gene: TRBD1
CDR3 DNA: TGCGCCAGCAGCTCCGGACAGGGGGCTGAAGCTTTCTTT
CDR3 protein: CASSSGQGAEAFF

V gene: TRBV7-8
clone size: -
J gene: TRBJ2-7
D gene: TRBD1
CDR3 DNA: TGTGCCAGCAGCCGGGACAGTCCCTACGAGCAGTACTTC
CDR3 protein: CASSRDSPYEQYF

V gene: TRBV6-6
clone size: -
J gene: TRBJ2-7
D gene: TRBD2
CDR3 DNA: TGTGCCAGCAGAGCACGGACTAGCTCAGGCGACGAGCAGTACTTC
CDR3 protein: CASRARTSSGDEQYF

V gene: TRBV24-1
clone size: -
J gene: TRBJ2-3
D gene: -
CDR3 DNA: TGTGCCACCAGTGAATTCCTAACAGATACGCAGTATTTT
CDR3 protein: CATSEFLTDTQYF

V gene: TRBV7-8
clone size: -
J gene: TRBJ1-4
D gene: TRBD1
CDR3 DNA: TGTGCCAGCAGCATCTACAGGGGGCTCGGGGAAAAACTGTTTTTT
CDR3 protein: CASSIYRGLGEKLFF

V gene: TRBV6-1
clone size: -
J gene: TRBJ2-2
D gene: TRBD2
CDR3 DNA: TGTGCCAGCAGTGAAGCTAGCGGGAGCACCGGGGAGCTGTTTTTT
CDR3 protein: CASSEASGSTGELFF

V gene: TRBV18
clone size: -
J gene: TRBJ2-1
D gene: TRBD2
CDR3 DNA: TGTGCCAGCTCACCACAGCGTCTAGCGGGGGCGATTTCCATAGGTGAGCAGTTCTTC
CDR3 protein: CASSPQRLAGAISIGEQFF

V gene: TRBV10-2
clone size: -
J gene: TRBJ2-1
D gene: TRBD2
CDR3 DNA: TGCGCCAGCAGGGCCCCGTCCAGCGGGAGTGGTGAGCAGTTCTTC
CDR3 protein: CASRAPSSGSGEQFF